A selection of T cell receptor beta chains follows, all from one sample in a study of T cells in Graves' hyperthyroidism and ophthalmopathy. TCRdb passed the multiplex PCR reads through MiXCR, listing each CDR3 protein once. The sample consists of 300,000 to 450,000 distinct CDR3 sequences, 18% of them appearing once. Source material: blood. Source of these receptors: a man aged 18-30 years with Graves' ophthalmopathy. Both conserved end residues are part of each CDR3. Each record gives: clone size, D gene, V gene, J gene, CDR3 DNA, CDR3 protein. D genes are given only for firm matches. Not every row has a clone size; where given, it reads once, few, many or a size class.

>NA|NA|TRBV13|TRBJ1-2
TGTGCCAGCAGCTTAGGTCGGGGATTGGACTATGGCTACACCTTC
CASSLGRGLDYGYTF
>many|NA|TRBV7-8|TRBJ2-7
TGTGCCAGCAGCCCCGAGCCGACTAGTCACGAGCAGTACTTC
CASSPEPTSHEQYF
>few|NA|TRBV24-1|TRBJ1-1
TGTGCCACCAGTGAAGGGTCCTGCGGAGCTTTCTTT
CATSEGSCGAFF
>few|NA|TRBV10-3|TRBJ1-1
TGTGCCATCAGTGAAGCGACGGCCGGGGAACCGGCTTTCTTT
CAISEATAGEPAFF
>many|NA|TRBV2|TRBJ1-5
TGTGCCAGCAGTGACAGGGGAGGCAATCAGCCCCAGCATTTT
CASSDRGGNQPQHF
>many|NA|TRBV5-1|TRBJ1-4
TGCGCCAGCAGTGACAGCTCAACTAATGAAAAACTGTTTTTT
CASSDSSTNEKLFF
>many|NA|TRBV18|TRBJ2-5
TGTGCCAGCTCACCACCGGGGGAAAGGGAGACCCAGTACTTC
CASSPPGERETQYF
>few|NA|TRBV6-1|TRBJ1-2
TGTGCCAGCAGGACCACCTATGGCTACACCTTC
CASRTTYGYTF
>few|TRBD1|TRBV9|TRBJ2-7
TGTGCCAGCAGCCCTCGGACAGGGTCCTACGAGCAGTACTTC
CASSPRTGSYEQYF
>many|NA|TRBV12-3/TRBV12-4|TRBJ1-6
TGTGCCAGCAGTCGTAACTCCTATAATTCACCCCTCCACTTT
CASSRNSYNSPLHF
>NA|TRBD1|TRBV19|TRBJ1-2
TGTGCCACTCTTTTGGACAGGGTCGGAGGTGGCTACACCTTC
CATLLDRVGGGYTF
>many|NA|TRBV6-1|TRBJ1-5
TGTGCCAGCAGTTCAACCCATAGGACAGATCACAATCAGCCCCAGCATTTT
CASSSTHRTDHNQPQHF
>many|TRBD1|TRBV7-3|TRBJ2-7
TGTGCCAGCAGCACGACAGGGGGCCGCGAGCAGTACTTC
CASSTTGGREQYF
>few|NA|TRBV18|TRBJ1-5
TGTGCCAGCTCACCGTACAGGGTCGGGCTCCAGCATTTT
CASSPYRVGLQHF
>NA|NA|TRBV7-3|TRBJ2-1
TGTGCCAGCAGCGCCAGGGACACCTACAATGAGCAGTTCTTC
CASSARDTYNEQFF
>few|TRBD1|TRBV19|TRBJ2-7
TGTGCCAGTAGTAGTTCCTCGGACAGGGTCTACGAGCAGTACTTC
CASSSSSDRVYEQYF
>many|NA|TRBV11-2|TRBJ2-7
TGTGCCAGCAGCTTGACAGAAGTCTACGAGCAGTACTTC
CASSLTEVYEQYF
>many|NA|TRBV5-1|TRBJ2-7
TGCGCCAGCAGCTTGGATCGGGCAGCCTACGAGCAGTACTTC
CASSLDRAAYEQYF
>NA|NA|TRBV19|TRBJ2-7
TGTGCCAGTAGTGGGGGCAGGACCTCCTACGAGCAGTACTTC
CASSGGRTSYEQYF
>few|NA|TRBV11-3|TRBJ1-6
TGTGCCAGCAGCTTAAATGTCGGTTCACCCCTCCACTTT
CASSLNVGSPLHF
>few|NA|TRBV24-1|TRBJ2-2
TGTGCCACCAGTGATTTAACTGGGAACACCGGGGAGCTGTTTTTT
CATSDLTGNTGELFF
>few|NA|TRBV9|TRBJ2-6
TGTGCCAGCAGCCCCGACAGAACCCCCTCTGGGGCCAACGTCCTGACTTTC
CASSPDRTPSGANVLTF
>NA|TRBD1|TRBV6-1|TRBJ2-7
TGTGCCAGCAGTCCCTTTAGGGGGACAGGGGGCAGCGAGCAGTACTTC
CASSPFRGTGGSEQYF
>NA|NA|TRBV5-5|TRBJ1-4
TGTGCCAGCAGTTCCTACACCGGGACGGCTAATGAAAAACTGTTTTTT
CASSSYTGTANEKLFF
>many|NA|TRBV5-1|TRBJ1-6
TGCGCCAGCAGCTTGGGTTCCGGTGGCAGGGCTGATTCACCCCTCCACTTT
CASSLGSGGRADSPLHF
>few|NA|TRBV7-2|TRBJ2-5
TGTGCCAGCGGGGGTAGGGGGGGGGGGGAGACCCAGTACTTC
CASGGRGGGETQYF
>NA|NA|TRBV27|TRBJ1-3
TGTGCCAGCACCCCCGGAAGTCTTTTTTCTGGAAACACCATATATTTT
CASTPGSLFSGNTIYF
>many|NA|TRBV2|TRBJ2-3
TGTGCCAGCAGTGAACAAGATACGCAGTATTTT
CASSEQDTQYF
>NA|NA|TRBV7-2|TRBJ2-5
TGTGCCAGCAGCTTAGCGGGGACGCCGGGGGAGACCCAGTACTTC
CASSLAGTPGETQYF
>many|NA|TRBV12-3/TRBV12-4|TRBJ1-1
TGTGCCAGCAGTTTAGCCCTTTGGGGAACTGAAGCTTTCTTT
CASSLALWGTEAFF
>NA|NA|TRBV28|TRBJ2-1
TGTGCCAGCGGCAACATAGAGCAGTTCTTC
CASGNIEQFF
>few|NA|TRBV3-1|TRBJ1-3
TGTGCCAGCAGCCACCTTTCCGATATAATATATTTT
CASSHLSDIIYF
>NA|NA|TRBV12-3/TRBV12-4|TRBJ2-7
TGTGCCAGCAGTCCCCACACGGGGGCAGGGTACGAGCAGTACTTC
CASSPHTGAGYEQYF
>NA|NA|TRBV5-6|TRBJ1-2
TGTGCCAGCAGCTTTGGCCGTGGAGGAGGAGGCTATGGCTACACCTTC
CASSFGRGGGGYGYTF
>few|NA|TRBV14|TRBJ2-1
TGTGCCAGCAGCCAAGATCCTAGCAGCAATGAGCAGTTCTTC
CASSQDPSSNEQFF
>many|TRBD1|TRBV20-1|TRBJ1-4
TGCAGTGGACAGGGAGGGGAAAAACTGTTTTTT
CSGQGGEKLFF
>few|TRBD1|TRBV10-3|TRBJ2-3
TGTGCCATCACCGGGACAGGGGCAGATACGCAGTATTTT
CAITGTGADTQYF
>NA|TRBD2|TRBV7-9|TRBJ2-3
TGTGCCAGCAGTCGGGACTCTAGCGGGGACGCAGATACGCAGTATTTT
CASSRDSSGDADTQYF
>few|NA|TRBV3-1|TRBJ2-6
TGTGCCAGCAGCCAACCATCCGGGGCCAACGTCCTGACTTTC
CASSQPSGANVLTF
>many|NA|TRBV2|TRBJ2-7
TGTGCCAGCAGTGAAGGCCCGGGGAGTTACGAGCAGTACTTC
CASSEGPGSYEQYF
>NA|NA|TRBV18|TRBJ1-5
TGTGCCAGCTCACCCAGGGTAGTGGATCAGCCCCAGCATTTT
CASSPRVVDQPQHF
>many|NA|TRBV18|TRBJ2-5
TGTGCCAGCTCACCTTACGTTACCGAAGAGACCCAGTACTTC
CASSPYVTEETQYF
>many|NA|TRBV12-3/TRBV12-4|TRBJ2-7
TGTGCCAGCAGTTCTAGTAACTCTGACGAGCAGTACTTC
CASSSSNSDEQYF
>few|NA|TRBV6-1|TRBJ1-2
TGTGCCAGCAGCTCGGGGGCAGCGGGCTACACCTTC
CASSSGAAGYTF
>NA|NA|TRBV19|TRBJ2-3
TGTGCCAGTAAACGGGAGAGCACAGATACGCAGTATTTT
CASKRESTDTQYF
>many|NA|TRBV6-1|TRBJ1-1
TGTGCCAGCGCATGGGGGGACACTGAAGCTTTCTTT
CASAWGDTEAFF
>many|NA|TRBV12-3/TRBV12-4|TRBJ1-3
TGTGCCAGCAGTTTACCCCCCCGGGGCCCGGGAAACACCATATATTTT
CASSLPPRGPGNTIYF
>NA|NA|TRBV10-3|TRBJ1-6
TGTGCCATCAGTGCCGAGGGGCCTTCACCCCTCCACTTT
CAISAEGPSPLHF
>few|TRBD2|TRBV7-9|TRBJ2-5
TGTGCCAGCAGTCGGGACTCTAGCGGGGGGGTGCGTAAGACCCAGTACTTC
CASSRDSSGGVRKTQYF
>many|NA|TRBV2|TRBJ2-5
TGTGCCAGCAACCGAAAGGGTGGGGACCAAGAGACCCAGTACTTC
CASNRKGGDQETQYF
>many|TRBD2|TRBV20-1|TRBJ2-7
TGCAGTGCTGGGGGACTAGCGCAGACCTACGAGCAGTACTTC
CSAGGLAQTYEQYF
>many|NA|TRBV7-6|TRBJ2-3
TGTGCCAGCAGCTCTGGGGACACAGATACGCAGTATTTT
CASSSGDTDTQYF
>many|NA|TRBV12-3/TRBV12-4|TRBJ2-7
TGTGCCAGCAGTCCCGGACAGCTCTCCCACGAGCAGTACTTC
CASSPGQLSHEQYF
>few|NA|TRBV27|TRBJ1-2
TGTGCCAGCAGTTTGGGGGGATTAGATGGCTACACCTTC
CASSLGGLDGYTF
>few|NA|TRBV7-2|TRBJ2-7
TGTGCCAGCAGCTTAGTAAGGTTAGGGTCCTACGAGCAGTACTTC
CASSLVRLGSYEQYF
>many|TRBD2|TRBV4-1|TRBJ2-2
TGCGCCAGCAGCCAACCCTTTCTAGCGGGGGCGGACGAGCTGTTTTTT
CASSQPFLAGADELFF
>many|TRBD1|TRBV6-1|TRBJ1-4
TGTGCCAGCAGTCCCGGGACAGGGGTCGAAAAACTGTTTTTT
CASSPGTGVEKLFF
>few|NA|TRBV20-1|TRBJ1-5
TGCAGTGCCCTCGGGGGGATACTTCCACTCAATCAGCCCCAGCATTTT
CSALGGILPLNQPQHF
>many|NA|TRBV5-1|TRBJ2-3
TGCGCCAGCAGCTTGGTGCAGGTCGGAGATACGCAGTATTTT
CASSLVQVGDTQYF